One sample yielded the 9 T cell receptor beta chains listed below, sequenced in a study of CD8+ T cells in alopecia areata. The sample's treatment: oral pan-JAK inhibitor, 5-10 mg twice daily. It was cDNA, reverse transcribed from extracted RNA, that served as the sequencing template. Clones were read by immunoSEQ multiplex PCR, and TCRdb kept only the in-frame ones, dropping some. The data hold about 190,000 clones, with 60% to 70% observed a single time. Material: CD4+ T cells sorted from blood, obtained at week 4, from a patient treated with tofacitinib. These receptors originate from a human donor with alopecia areata.

The CDR3 DNA is TGTGCCTGGAGTGTGGCAGGGGGCACTGAAGCTTTCTTT. Translating gives CAWSVAGGTEAFF. The chain combines TRBV30 with TRBJ1-1; 7 bases are a match to TRBD1. Germline CDR1 GTSNPN, CDR2 SVGIG (reference sequence). V was clipped by 0 bases and J by 4 bases; unmatched bases: 2. CDR3 length: 13 residues.

This clone has just one count. The CDR3 DNA follows: TGCAGCGTCCTCAGGGATTCTAGCGAGGGGGAGACCCAGTACTTC. It translates to CSVLRDSSEGETQYF. This chain joins TRBV29-1 and TRBJ2-5; tentative D call: TRBD2 (6 bases). Germline assignment: CDR1 SQVTM and CDR2 ANQGSEA. Trimming pared 6 bases from V and 5 bases from J, leaving 22 bases between. The CDR3 spans 15 residues.

The rearrangement links TRBV7-2 to TRBJ1-2, with 7 nucleotides matching TRBD1. The CDR3 covers 16 residues. Germline V gives CDR1 SGHTA, CDR2 FQGNSA. The V and J ends lost 5 bases and 0 bases, in that order; junction bases with no gene match: 9. The CDR3 reads CASSPRDSLTNYGYTF. Here the CDR3 DNA reads TGTGCCAGCAGCCCGCGGGACAGTTTGACTAACTATGGCTACACCTTC.

This chain connects TRBV7-2 to TRBJ2-1; D may be TRBD1 (7 bases). CDR3 size: 17 residues. Deletions cut 2 bases from V and 0 bases from J, with 14 bases between. Germline V gene lookup returns CDR1 SGHTA and CDR2 FQGNSA. In DNA form, the CDR3 reads TGTGCCAGCAGCTTATCATCAGGGGGACTCTCCTACAATGAGCAGTTCTTC. As protein: CASSLSSGGLSYNEQFF.

The chain employs TRBV6-5 and TRBJ2-1, with D unresolved. Germline loops: CDR1 MNHEY, CDR2 SVGAGI. The germline V and J ends were trimmed by 7 bases and 0 bases, with 13 bases remaining between them. The CDR3 is 15 amino acids. This chain's CDR3 is CASIADRSSYNEQFF. Here the CDR3 DNA reads TGTGCCAGCATCGCAGATCGAAGCTCCTACAATGAGCAGTTCTTC.

The CDR3 DNA is TGTGCCAGCAGTGCCGGCGTAGTGGTCGAGCAGTACTTC. This gives the protein CASSAGVVVEQYF. The chain joins TRBV2 to TRBJ2-7; D not certain. This CDR3 has 13 amino acids. Germline CDR1 and CDR2: SNHLY and FYNNEI. The ends were cut back, 4 bases at V and 6 bases at J, with 13 bases in the middle.

The chain is built from TRBV28 and TRBJ1-1, with 10 bases that match TRBD1. Germline CDR1 reads MDHEN; CDR2 reads SYDVKM. The ends lost 4 bases at V and 3 bases at J; junction bases unmatched: 8. The CDR3 loop spans 16 amino acids. For the CDR3, the DNA is TGTGCCAGCAGTTACCCGGGACAGGGGAGAGACACTGAAGCTTTCTTT. Translating gives CASSYPGQGRDTEAFF.

The chain links TRBV29-1 to TRBJ1-2, with a tentative D call TRBD1 (5 bases). The CDR3 has 16 residues. V was pared by 7 bases and J by 4 bases, with 25 bases between. Germline values: CDR1 SQVTM, CDR2 ANQGSEA. The CDR3 DNA reads as TGCAGCGCAGGGACCGGTTGGTTCATGTTGAGCTATGGCTACACCTTC. Protein product: CSAGTGWFMLSYGYTF.

This rearrangement joins TRBV30 to TRBJ1-5, with D unclear. Looked up from germline, CDR1 is GTSNPN and CDR2 is SVGIG (reference sequence). CDR3 length: 15 residues. V gave up 2 bases and J gave up 0 bases, with 11 bases separating them. The CDR3 DNA follows: TGTGCCTGGAGTCCTATGGGCTATAGCAATCAGCCCCAGCATTTT. Amino acids: CAWSPMGYSNQPQHF.